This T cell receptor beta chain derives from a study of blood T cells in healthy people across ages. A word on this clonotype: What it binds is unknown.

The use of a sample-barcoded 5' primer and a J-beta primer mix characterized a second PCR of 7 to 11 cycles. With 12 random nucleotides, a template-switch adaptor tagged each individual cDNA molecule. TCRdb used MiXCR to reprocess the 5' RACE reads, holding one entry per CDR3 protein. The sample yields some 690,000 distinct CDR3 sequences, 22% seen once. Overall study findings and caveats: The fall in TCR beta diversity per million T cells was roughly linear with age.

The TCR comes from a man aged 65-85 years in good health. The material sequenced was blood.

CDR3 bases: TGCAGTGCTGATCCACTGGACAGGGGGCATACGCAGTATTTT. Amino acid sequence: CSADPLDRGHTQYF. The genes are TRBV20-1 and TRBJ2-3, with 11 positions matching TRBD1. This CDR3 has 14 residues. Germline CDR1 reads DFQATT; CDR2 reads SNEGSKA (reference sequence). The ends lost 5 bases at V and 7 bases at J; junction bases unmatched: 8.